The 26 T cell receptor beta chains in this list originate from one sample, sequenced in a study of CD8+CD57+ T cells in acquired aplastic anemia. TCR beta VDJ and CDR3 profiles were obtained from a genomic DNA template. MiXCR, run by TCRdb on the reads, gives a single entry per CDR3 protein. Of about 190,000 distinct CDR3 sequences in the sample, about half were seen once. Sequenced input: sorted CD4+, CD8+, or CD8+CD57+ T cells (not recorded which) from PBMCs. The receptors shown here come from a human donor in good health, serving as a control.

There are many counts of this clonotype. V gene TRBV20-1 combines with J gene TRBJ1-5; 8 bases fit TRBD1. V shed 0 bases and J 7 bases; nucleotides not matched to a gene: 8. Germline assignment: CDR1 DFQATT and CDR2 SNEGSKA (reference sequence). The CDR3 length is 15 residues. CDR3 in amino acids: CSAREDRVRIQPQHF. In nucleotides, the CDR3 is TGCAGTGCTAGAGAGGACAGGGTGAGGATCCAGCCCCAGCATTTT.

This chain joins TRBV5-6 and TRBJ2-7, with TRBD1 matching over 11 bases. Trimming at V came to 4 bases and at J to 4 bases, leaving 4 bases not matched to a gene. Germline values: CDR1 SGHDT, CDR2 YYEEEE. The CDR3 runs to 14 residues. The CDR3 loop reads CASSDGTGGYEQYF. CDR3 bases: TGTGCCAGCAGCGACGGGACAGGGGGTTACGAGCAGTACTTC.

A few counts support this clonotype. It may be a read error: a sequence one base away is much more abundant. The chain employs TRBV5-8 and TRBJ2-1; a weak D match, TRBD1 (6 bases). The CDR3 covers 14 residues. CDR1 is SGHTS and CDR2 is YDEGEE in the germline V gene. The CDR3 sequence is CASSLGQAYNEQSF. The DNA for the CDR3 is TGTGCCAGCAGCTTGGGACAGGCCTACAATGAGCAGTCCTTC.

A note on this clonotype: This is likely a read error, given that the CDR3 carries no conserved phenylalanine or tryptophan at its end. The rearrangement links TRBV10-1 to TRBJ1-5, with 9 bases aligning to TRBD1. Germline loops: CDR1 WNHNN, CDR2 SYGVQD (reference sequence). The CDR3 runs 19 residues. With 3 bases clipped from V and 0 bases from J, the junction kept 12 bases outside the gene matches. As DNA, the CDR3 is TGCGCCAGCAGTGATCAGGGGACAGGGTGGACCCTTAGCAATCAGCCCCAGCATTCA. Amino acids: CASSDQGTGWTLSNQPQHS.

Worth noting for this clonotype: Because the CDR3's place on the DNA is in doubt, the DNA is left out and the CDR3 is given as listed by TCRdb. This chain links TRBV5-1 with TRBJ2-7; TRBD2, as called in the table, went unchecked against the DNA. The CDR3 comprises 17 residues, both ends counted. Germline-derived CDR1 and CDR2 are SGHRS and YFSETQ. CDR3 region: CASSFYICSARIYEQYF.

This clonotype was recorded at least ten times. V and J are TRBV9 and TRBJ2-7, with 10 bases aligning to TRBD1. The CDR3 has 15 residues. Germline assignment: CDR1 SGDLS and CDR2 YYNGEE. V gave up 4 bases and J gave up 1 base; unmatched junction bases: 5. CDR3: CASSPLGQGSYEQYF. In nucleotides, the CDR3 is TGTGCCAGCAGCCCCCTGGGACAGGGGTCCTACGAGCAGTACTTC.

The rearrangement uses TRBV20-1 and TRBJ1-2; 12 bases are a match to TRBD1. The ends lost 3 bases at V and 3 bases at J; junction bases unmatched: 5. Looked up from germline, CDR1 is DFQATT and CDR2 is SNEGSKA (reference sequence). This CDR3 contains 15 residues. CDR3 sequence: CSASPGQGADYGYTF. DNA of the CDR3: TGCAGTGCTAGCCCGGGACAGGGGGCAGACTATGGCTACACCTTC.

This clonotype showed up many times. This chain uses TRBV19 with TRBJ1-4, with a weak D call TRBD1 (5 bases). Trimming removed 10 bases from V and 5 bases from J, with 14 bases in between. Germline CDR1 reads LNHDA; CDR2 reads SQIVND (reference sequence). The CDR3 sequence is 13 residues long. The CDR3 sequence: CAIRDGRNEKLFF. The CDR3 region has the DNA TGTGCCATTCGGGACGGCCGGAATGAAAAACTGTTTTTT.

Comments on this clonotype: One end of the junction does not line up with germline, which may come from a read error. V gene TRBV20-1 combines with J gene TRBJ1-2; the match to TRBD1 covers 9 bases. The germline V gene has CDR1 DFQATT and CDR2 SNEGSKA (reference sequence). This CDR3 is 13 amino acids long. In nucleotides, the CDR3 is TGCAGTGCTCAACAGGGGGCTGTTCGGGGCTACGCCTTC. This gives the protein CSAQQGAVRGYAF.

This clonotype was detected many times. The chain recombines TRBV3-1 with TRBJ2-7; no definite D call. The V and J ends lost 1 base and 2 bases respectively, with 9 bases between them. CDR1 is LGHDT, CDR2 YNNKEL, per germline (reference sequence). The CDR3 covers 14 residues. CDR3 loop: CASSQAVSTYEQYF. The CDR3 DNA sequence: TGTGCCAGCAGCCAAGCAGTCAGCACCTACGAGCAGTACTTC.

This clonotype was detected only once. The chain carries TRBV20-1 and TRBJ1-1, with no clear D. V dropped 0 bases and J dropped 0 bases, with 8 bases sitting between them. This CDR3 has 14 residues. Looked up from germline, CDR1 is DFQATT and CDR2 is SNEGSKA (reference sequence). The CDR3 here is CSAREREVNTEAFF. The CDR3 DNA is TGCAGTGCTAGAGAGAGGGAAGTGAACACTGAAGCTTTCTTT.

The chain employs TRBV14 and TRBJ1-1; D not resolved. CDR1 SGHDN and CDR2 FVKESK come from the germline V gene. Trimming pared 7 bases from V and 8 bases from J, leaving 14 bases between. The CDR3 consists of 12 residues. This CDR3 is CASIIDLVEAFF. Here the CDR3 DNA reads TGTGCCAGCATTATCGACCTCGTAGAAGCTTTCTTT. Combining the CDR3 with reference TRBV14 and TRBJ1-1 gives the whole variable domain EAGVTQFPSHSVIEKGQTVTLRCDPISGHDNLYWYRRVMGKEIKFLLHFVKESKQDESGMPNNRFLAERTGGTYSTLKVQPAELEDSGVYFCASIIDLVEAFFGQGTRLTVV.

The rearrangement joins TRBV25-1 to TRBJ1-2; 8 nucleotides agree with TRBD1. V dropped 3 bases and J dropped 6; count of bases not matched to a gene: 9. This CDR3 is built from 15 residues. Germline-derived CDR1 and CDR2 are MGHDK and SYGVNS. In DNA form, the CDR3 reads TGTGCCAGCAGTGACCCGCAGGGGGCCTGGGATGGCTACACCTTC. It codes for CASSDPQGAWDGYTF.

The V gene is TRBV6-2 or TRBV6-3, the J gene TRBJ2-1; 13 bases match TRBD2. From germline, CDR1 is MNHEY and CDR2 SVGEGT. The CDR3 consists of 17 residues. V gave up 7 bases and J gave up 5 bases; unmatched junction bases: 11. CDR3 bases: TGTGCCAGCACCACCCGGACTAGCGGGGGACGTGACAATGAGCAGTTCTTC. Encoded protein: CASTTRTSGGRDNEQFF.

The rearrangement links TRBV12-3 or TRBV12-4 to TRBJ2-5, with 10 bases matching TRBD2. This CDR3 region has 18 residues. V lost 3 bases to trimming and J lost 5 bases; unmatched junction nucleotides: 15. The CDR3 nucleotides are TGTGCCAGCAGTTTGACTAGCGGGTTTGGGGGCCGTGGGGAGACCCAGTACTTC. Its translation: CASSLTSGFGGRGETQYF.

The J gene is TRBJ2-2, the V gene TRBV5-1; no reliable D call. Germline CDR1 and CDR2: SGHRS and YFSETQ. Trimming took off 4 bases at V and 7 bases at J, with 11 bases between the two ends. This CDR3 has 13 amino acids. The CDR3 sequence: CASSPRSSGELFF. The CDR3 DNA reads TGCGCCAGCAGCCCCCGGAGTAGCGGGGAGCTGTTTTTT.

This clonotype was counted ten times or more. The J gene is TRBJ2-1, the V gene TRBV12-3 or TRBV12-4; D possibly uses TRBD1 or TRBD2 (5 bases each). This CDR3 has 14 residues. The V and J ends lost 6 bases and 9 bases respectively, with 18 bases between them. CDR3 DNA sequence: TGTGCCAGCAGCTCAACCCATATGGGACGTGAGCAGTTCTTC. This codes for CASSSTHMGREQFF.

The rearrangement links TRBV2 to TRBJ1-5; the D gene is possibly TRBD1 (5 bases). Germline CDR1 SNHLY, CDR2 FYNNEI. The CDR3 covers 13 residues. The ends were cut back, 6 bases at V and 6 bases at J, with 12 bases in the middle. CDR3 sequence (DNA): TGTGCCAGCAGCCTTCTCGGGGGTCAGCCCCAGCATTTT. Protein: CASSLLGGQPQHF.

V gene TRBV7-3 combines with J gene TRBJ1-4; possible D gene TRBD1, 6 bases. Trimming shortened V by 1 base and J by 0 bases, and 18 bases separated the two germline ends. The CDR3 extends over 19 amino acids. Germline V gives CDR1 SGHTA, CDR2 FQGTGA. CDR3 residues: CASSLRQGTALTTNEKLFF. In DNA form, the CDR3 reads TGTGCCAGCAGCTTAAGGCAGGGGACGGCCCTAACAACTAATGAAAAACTGTTTTTT.

This sequence joins TRBV29-1 and TRBJ1-1; D is undetermined. The V gene lost 7 bases and the J gene lost 5 bases, with 11 bases spanning the gap. The CDR3 contains 11 residues. Germline loops: CDR1 SQVTM, CDR2 ANQGSEA. CDR3 bases: TGCAGCGCGACGAGCGGTACTGAAGCTTTCTTT. Translated, it gives CSATSGTEAFF.

The chain links TRBV7-9 to TRBJ1-5, with TRBD1 matching over 7 bases. Per the germline V gene, CDR1 is SEHNR and CDR2 is FQNEAQ (reference sequence). The CDR3 spans 17 residues. V dropped 1 base and J dropped 4; count of bases not matched to a gene: 10. Here the CDR3 reads CASSLGWAGGNNQPQHF. The CDR3 DNA is TGTGCCAGCAGCTTAGGGTGGGCAGGGGGTAATAATCAGCCCCAGCATTTT.

This clonotype has only one observation. CDR3 nucleotide sequence: TGTGCCAGCAGCTTCTGGGGCTATGGCTACACCTTC. Translation gives CASSFWGYGYTF. The chain joins TRBV7-9 to TRBJ1-2; D not resolved. This CDR3 spans 12 amino acids. Germline V gene data show CDR1 as SEHNR and CDR2 as FQNEAQ (reference sequence). V was shortened by 3 bases and J by 4 bases, with 6 bases between the two germline ends.

This clonotype was observed many times. The V call is TRBV5-1, the J call TRBJ2-7, with 8 bases aligning to TRBD1. Per the germline V gene, CDR1 is SGHRS and CDR2 is YFSETQ. With 4 bases clipped from V and 5 bases from J, the junction kept 8 bases outside the gene matches. There are 14 residues in the CDR3. Written as DNA, the CDR3 is TGCGCCAGCAGCCCTGGACAGGGAATCGACGAGCAGTACTTC. It is translated as CASSPGQGIDEQYF.

The V and J genes are TRBV5-1 and TRBJ1-1, with a possible D match to TRBD1 (6 bases). With 6 bases removed from V and 4 bases from J, the gap between germline ends came to 16 bases. There are 14 residues in the CDR3. Germline V gives CDR1 SGHRS, CDR2 YFSETQ. The DNA for the CDR3 is TGCGCCAGCATGCGAATGGGGGGCGTCACTGAAGCTTTCTTT. It translates to CASMRMGGVTEAFF.

This clonotype was seen ten or more times. The chain links TRBV13 to TRBJ1-4; TRBD1 aligns across 7 bases. With 5 bases clipped from V and 8 bases from J, the junction kept 8 bases outside the gene matches. This CDR3 is 14 amino acids long. Germline V lookup: CDR1 PRHDT, CDR2 FYEKMQ (reference sequence). The CDR3, as DNA: TGTGCCAGCAGCCTTAGACAGGGCGGCGAAAAACTGTTTTTT. Protein sequence: CASSLRQGGEKLFF.

The genes are TRBV2 and TRBJ1-1; D not certain. Germline V gene sequence: CDR1 SNHLY, CDR2 FYNNEI. V lost 4 bases and J 0 bases, leaving 6 bases between the germline ends. The CDR3 covers 13 residues. The DNA of the CDR3 is TGTGCCAGCAGTGTAGTCATGAACACTGAAGCTTTCTTT. Translation gives CASSVVMNTEAFF. The full variable domain, completed using reference TRBV2 and TRBJ1-1, is EPEVTQTPSHQVTQMGQEVILRCVPISNHLYFYWYRQILGQKVEFLVSFYNNEISEKSEIFDDQFSVERPDGSNFTLKIRSTKLEDSAMYFCASSVVMNTEAFFGQGTRLTVV.